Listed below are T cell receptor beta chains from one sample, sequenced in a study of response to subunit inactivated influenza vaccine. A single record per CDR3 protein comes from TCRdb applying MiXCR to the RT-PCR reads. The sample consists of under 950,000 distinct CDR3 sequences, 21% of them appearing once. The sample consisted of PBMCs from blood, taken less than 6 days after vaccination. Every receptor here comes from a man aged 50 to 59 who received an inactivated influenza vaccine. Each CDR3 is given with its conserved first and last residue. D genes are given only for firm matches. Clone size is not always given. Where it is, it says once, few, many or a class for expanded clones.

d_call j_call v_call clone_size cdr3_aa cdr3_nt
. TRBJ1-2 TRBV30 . CAWTIADTGGYTF TGTGCCTGGACCATAGCCGACACAGGGGGCTACACCTTC
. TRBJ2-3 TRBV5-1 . CASSPGEGYTQYF TGCGCCAGCAGCCCCGGGGAAGGGTATACGCAGTATTTT
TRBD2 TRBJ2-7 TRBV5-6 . CASSPQRGVEQYF TGTGCCAGCAGCCCCCAGCGGGGGGTCGAGCAGTACTTC
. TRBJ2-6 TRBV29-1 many CSALTRVARSGANVLTF TGCAGCGCGCTCACCAGGGTGGCCCGCTCTGGGGCCAACGTCCTGACTTTC
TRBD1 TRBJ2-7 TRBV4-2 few CASSQERDRVYEQYF TGTGCCAGCAGCCAAGAGAGGGACAGGGTCTACGAGCAGTACTTC
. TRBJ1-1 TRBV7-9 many CASRYQQGSSEAFF TGTGCCAGCAGATACCAACAGGGAAGTAGTGAAGCTTTCTTT
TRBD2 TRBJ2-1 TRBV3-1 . CASSQREGDEQFF TGTGCCAGCAGCCAGCGGGAGGGCGATGAGCAGTTCTTC
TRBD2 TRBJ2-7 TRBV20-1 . CSARDPTSENEQYF TGCAGTGCTAGAGACCCCACTAGCGAAAACGAGCAGTACTTC
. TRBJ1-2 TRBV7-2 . CASSLGRNNYGYTF TGTGCCAGCAGCTTAGGCAGGAATAACTATGGCTACACCTTC
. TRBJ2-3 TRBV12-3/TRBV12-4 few CASSNWGSTDTQYF TGTGCCAGCAGCAACTGGGGGAGCACAGATACGCAGTATTTT
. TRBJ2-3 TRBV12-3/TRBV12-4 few CASIRAGTDTQYF TGTGCCAGCATTCGGGCTGGCACAGATACGCAGTATTTT
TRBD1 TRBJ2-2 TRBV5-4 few CASSMTGPNTGELFF TGTGCCAGCAGCATGACAGGGCCGAACACCGGGGAGCTGTTTTTT
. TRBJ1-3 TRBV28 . CASSLRVSGNTIYF TGTGCCAGCAGTTTAAGGGTTTCTGGAAACACCATATATTTT
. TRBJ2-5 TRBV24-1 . CATSDPRGPDQETQYF TGTGCCACCAGTGACCCCCGCGGGCCCGATCAAGAGACCCAGTACTTC
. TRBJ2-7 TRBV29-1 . CSVSHQGPRVGEQYF TGCAGCGTTTCCCACCAGGGTCCGAGGGTTGGCGAGCAGTACTTC
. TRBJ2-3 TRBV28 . CASSFSTILGPGRTDTQYF TGTGCCAGCAGTTTTTCGACTATTTTGGGCCCTGGTCGCACAGATACGCAGTATTTT
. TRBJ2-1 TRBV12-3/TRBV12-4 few CASSPGGPGNEQFF TGTGCCAGCAGTCCTGGAGGCCCGGGGAATGAGCAGTTCTTC
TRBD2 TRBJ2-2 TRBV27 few CASSFRLAGVGGELFF TGTGCCAGCAGTTTCAGACTAGCGGGAGTCGGCGGGGAGCTGTTTTTT
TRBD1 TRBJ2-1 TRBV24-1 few CATSGMTGISYNEQFF TGTGCCACCAGTGGTATGACAGGGATCTCCTACAATGAGCAGTTCTTC
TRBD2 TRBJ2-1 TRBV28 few CASSSRGSGGAYNEQFF TGTGCCAGCAGTTCCCGGGGTAGCGGGGGGGCCTACAATGAGCAGTTCTTC
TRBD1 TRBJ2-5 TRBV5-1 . CASSNTGVQETQYF TGCGCCAGCAGCAACACAGGGGTCCAAGAGACCCAGTACTTC
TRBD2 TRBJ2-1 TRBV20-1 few CSARVGGRGNEQFF TGCAGTGCTAGAGTGGGCGGGAGGGGCAATGAGCAGTTCTTC
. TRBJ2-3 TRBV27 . CASSLFGQTRTDTQYF TGTGCCAGCAGTTTATTCGGACAGACACGCACAGATACGCAGTATTTT
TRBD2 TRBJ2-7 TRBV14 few CASSQAPGLAGIEQYF TGTGCCAGCAGCCAAGCGCCGGGACTAGCGGGAATAGAGCAGTACTTC
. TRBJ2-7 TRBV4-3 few CASSQEVGSEQYF TGCGCCAGCAGCCAAGAAGTGGGGTCCGAGCAGTACTTC
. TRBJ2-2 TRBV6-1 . CASIVQRGGELFF TGTGCCAGCATCGTCCAACGGGGCGGGGAGCTGTTTTTT
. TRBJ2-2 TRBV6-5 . CASSYSGSRVTGELFF TGTGCCAGCAGTTACTCAGGCAGTAGGGTCACCGGGGAGCTGTTTTTT
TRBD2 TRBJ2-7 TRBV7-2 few CASSLVAGTSVSYEQYF TGTGCCAGCAGCTTAGTCGCCGGGACTAGCGTCTCCTACGAGCAGTACTTC
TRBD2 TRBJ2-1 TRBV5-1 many CASNRGGYNEQFF TGCGCCAGCAACCGGGGGGGTTACAATGAGCAGTTCTTC
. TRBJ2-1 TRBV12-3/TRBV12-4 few CASSSTLEQFF TGTGCCAGCAGTTCCACTCTTGAGCAGTTCTTC
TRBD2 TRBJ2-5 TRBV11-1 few CASSKAYRLAGVLETQYF TGTGCCAGCAGCAAAGCTTACCGGCTAGCGGGAGTCTTGGAGACCCAGTACTTC
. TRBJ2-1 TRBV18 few CASSNLRENNEQFF TGTGCCAGCTCAAACCTAAGGGAAAACAATGAGCAGTTCTTC
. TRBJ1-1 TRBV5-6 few CASSLKRDRFTEAFF TGTGCCAGCAGCTTGAAGAGGGATAGGTTCACTGAAGCTTTCTTT
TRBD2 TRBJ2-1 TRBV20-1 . CSARGPGLAGVNEQFF TGCAGTGCTAGAGGGCCAGGACTAGCGGGAGTCAATGAGCAGTTCTTC
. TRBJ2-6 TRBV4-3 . CASSQVGIGGAWANVLTF TGCGCCAGCAGCCAAGTTGGGATCGGGGGAGCCTGGGCCAACGTCCTGACTTTC
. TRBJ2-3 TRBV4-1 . CASSQVPGTTDTQYF TGCGCCAGCAGCCAAGTACCCGGGACCACAGATACGCAGTATTTT
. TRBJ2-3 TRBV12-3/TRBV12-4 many CASSLAGVLDTQYF TGTGCCAGCAGTTTAGCGGGGGTGCTAGATACGCAGTATTTT
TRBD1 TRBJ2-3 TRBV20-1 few CSARDLGQGTDTQYF TGCAGTGCTAGAGATCTGGGACAGGGGACAGATACGCAGTATTTT
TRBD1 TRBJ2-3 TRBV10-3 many CAISNDRATQYF TGTGCCATCAGTAACGACAGGGCTACGCAGTATTTT
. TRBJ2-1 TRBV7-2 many CASSLTRDYGNEQFF TGTGCCAGCAGCTTAACGCGAGACTACGGCAATGAGCAGTTCTTC
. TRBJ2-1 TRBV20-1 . CSARRRRDPLPVQFF TGCAGTGCTAGACGCCGCCGGGACCCTCTCCCGGTGCAGTTCTTC
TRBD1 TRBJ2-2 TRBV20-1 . CSSGQGSTGELFF TGCAGTTCCGGACAGGGTTCCACCGGGGAGCTGTTTTTT
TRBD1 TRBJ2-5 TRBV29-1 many CSSRQGGSETQYF TGCAGCTCAAGACAGGGTGGGAGCGAGACCCAGTACTTC
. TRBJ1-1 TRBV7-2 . CASSATRNTEAFF TGTGCCAGCAGCGCCACAAGGAACACTGAAGCTTTCTTT
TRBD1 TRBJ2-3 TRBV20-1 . CSASPLYEGQGSSDTQYF TGCAGTGCTAGTCCCCTATACGAAGGACAGGGTTCCTCAGATACGCAGTATTTT
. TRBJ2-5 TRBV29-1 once CSVVRLGEETQYF TGCAGCGTTGTGAGGCTGGGTGAAGAGACCCAGTACTTC
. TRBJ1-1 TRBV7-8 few CASSFQTAWGNTEAFF TGTGCCAGCAGCTTCCAGACAGCTTGGGGGAACACTGAAGCTTTCTTT
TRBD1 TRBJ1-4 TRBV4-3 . CASSQDDGQGVSEKLFF TGCGCCAGCAGCCAAGATGATGGGCAGGGGGTTAGTGAAAAACTGTTTTTT
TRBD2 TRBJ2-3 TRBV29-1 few CSVEDRREDTDTQYF TGCAGCGTTGAAGATCGGCGGGAGGACACAGATACGCAGTATTTT
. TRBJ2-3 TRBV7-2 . CASSLVEASSTDTQYF TGTGCCAGCAGCTTAGTAGAGGCATCTAGCACAGATACGCAGTATTTT
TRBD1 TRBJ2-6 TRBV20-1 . CSARGTGGSGANDLTF TGCAGTGCTAGAGGGACAGGAGGTTCTGGGGCCAACGACCTGACTTTC
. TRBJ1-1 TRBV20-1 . CSARQVMNTEAFF TGCAGTGCCCGACAGGTCATGAACACTGAAGCTTTCTTT
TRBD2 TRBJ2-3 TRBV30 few CAWSLAGGAQYF TGTGCCTGGAGTTTGGCGGGAGGGGCGCAGTATTTT
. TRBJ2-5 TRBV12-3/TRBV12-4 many CASSFQETQYF TGTGCCAGCAGCTTCCAAGAGACCCAGTACTTC